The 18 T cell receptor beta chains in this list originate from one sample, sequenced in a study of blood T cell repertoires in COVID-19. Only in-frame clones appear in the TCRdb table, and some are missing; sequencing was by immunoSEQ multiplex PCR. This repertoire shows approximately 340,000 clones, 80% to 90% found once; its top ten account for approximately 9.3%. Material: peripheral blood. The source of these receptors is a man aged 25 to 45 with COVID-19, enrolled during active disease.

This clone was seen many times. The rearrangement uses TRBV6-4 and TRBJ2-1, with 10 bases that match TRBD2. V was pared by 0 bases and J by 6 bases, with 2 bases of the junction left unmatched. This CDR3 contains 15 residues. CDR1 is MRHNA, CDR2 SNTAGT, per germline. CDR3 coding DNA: TGTGCCAGCAGTGACTCGAGCGGGGGGGCCAATGAGCAGTTCTTC. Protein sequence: CASSDSSGGANEQFF.

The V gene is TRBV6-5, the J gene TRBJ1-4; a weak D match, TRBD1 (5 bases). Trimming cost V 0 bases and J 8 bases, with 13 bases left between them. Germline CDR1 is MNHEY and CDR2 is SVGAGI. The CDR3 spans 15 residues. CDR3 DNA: TGTGCCAGCAGTTACTCGGGGGGGAGGAGGGAAAAACTGTTTTTT. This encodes CASSYSGGRREKLFF.

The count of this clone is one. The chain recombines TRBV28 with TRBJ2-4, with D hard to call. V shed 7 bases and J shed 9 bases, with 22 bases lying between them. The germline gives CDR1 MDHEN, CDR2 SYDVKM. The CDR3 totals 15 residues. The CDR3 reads CASTSGYVGRVIQYF. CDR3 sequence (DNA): TGTGCCAGCACCTCCGGCTATGTGGGTCGGGTCATTCAGTACTTC.

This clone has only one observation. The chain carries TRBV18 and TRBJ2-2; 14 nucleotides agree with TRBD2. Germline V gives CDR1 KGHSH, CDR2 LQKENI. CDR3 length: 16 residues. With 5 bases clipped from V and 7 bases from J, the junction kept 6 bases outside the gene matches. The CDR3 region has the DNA TGTGCCAGCTCATCGACTAGCGGGAGGGCCGTCGGGGAGCTGTTTTTT. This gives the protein CASSSTSGRAVGELFF.

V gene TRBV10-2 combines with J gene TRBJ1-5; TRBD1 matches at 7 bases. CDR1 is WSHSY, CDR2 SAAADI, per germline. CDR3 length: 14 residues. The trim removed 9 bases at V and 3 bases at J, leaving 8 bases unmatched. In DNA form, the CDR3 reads TGCGCCAGAGCGCAAGGACAGGCCAATCAGCCCCAGCATTTT. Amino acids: CARAQGQANQPQHF.

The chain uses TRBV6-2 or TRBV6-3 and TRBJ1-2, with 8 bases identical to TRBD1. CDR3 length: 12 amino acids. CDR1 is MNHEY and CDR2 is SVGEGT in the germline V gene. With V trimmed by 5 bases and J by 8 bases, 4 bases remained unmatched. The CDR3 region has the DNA TGTGCCAGCAGTCAGGGGGCAAGCGGCTACACCTTC. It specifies CASSQGASGYTF.

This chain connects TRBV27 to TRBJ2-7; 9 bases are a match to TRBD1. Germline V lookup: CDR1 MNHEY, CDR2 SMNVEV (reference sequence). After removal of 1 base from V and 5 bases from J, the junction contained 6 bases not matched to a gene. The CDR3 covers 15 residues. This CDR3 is CASSLWGQGDNEQYF. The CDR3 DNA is TGTGCCAGCAGTTTATGGGGACAGGGCGATAACGAGCAGTACTTC.

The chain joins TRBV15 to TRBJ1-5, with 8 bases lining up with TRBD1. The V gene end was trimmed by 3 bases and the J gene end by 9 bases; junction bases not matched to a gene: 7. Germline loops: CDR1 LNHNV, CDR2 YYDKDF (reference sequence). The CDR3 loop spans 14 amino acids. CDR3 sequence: CATSRDRVWGPQHF. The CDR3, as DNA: TGTGCCACCAGCAGGGACAGGGTCTGGGGGCCCCAGCATTTT.

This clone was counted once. CDR3 amino acids: CASSPSGQPYEQYF. For the CDR3, the DNA is TGTGCCAGCAGTCCTTCCGGACAGCCCTACGAGCAGTACTTC. The V and J genes are TRBV6-5 and TRBJ2-7, with a tentative D call TRBD1 (6 bases). V was trimmed by 5 bases and J by 2 bases, leaving 13 bases between them. Germline lookup yields CDR1 MNHEY and CDR2 SVGAGI. This CDR3 has 14 residues.

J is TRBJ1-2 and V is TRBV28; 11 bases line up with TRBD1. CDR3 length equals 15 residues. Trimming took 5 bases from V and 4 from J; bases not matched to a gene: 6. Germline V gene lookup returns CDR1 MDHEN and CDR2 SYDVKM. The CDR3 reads CASSLPGQGAYGYTF. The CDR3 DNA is TGTGCCAGCAGTCTCCCCGGACAGGGGGCCTATGGCTACACCTTC.

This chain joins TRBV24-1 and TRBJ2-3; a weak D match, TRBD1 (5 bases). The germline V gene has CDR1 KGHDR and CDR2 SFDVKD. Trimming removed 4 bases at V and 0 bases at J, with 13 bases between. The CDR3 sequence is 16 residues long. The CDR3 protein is CATSDLAQGSTDTQYF. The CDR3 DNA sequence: TGTGCCACCAGTGACCTGGCGCAGGGTAGCACAGATACGCAGTATTTT.

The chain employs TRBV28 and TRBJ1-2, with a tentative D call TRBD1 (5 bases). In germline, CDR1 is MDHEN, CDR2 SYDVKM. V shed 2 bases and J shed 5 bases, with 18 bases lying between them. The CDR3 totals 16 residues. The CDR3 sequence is CASSLTLQGPFYGYTF. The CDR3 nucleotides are TGTGCCAGCAGTTTAACCCTTCAGGGTCCTTTTTATGGCTACACCTTC.

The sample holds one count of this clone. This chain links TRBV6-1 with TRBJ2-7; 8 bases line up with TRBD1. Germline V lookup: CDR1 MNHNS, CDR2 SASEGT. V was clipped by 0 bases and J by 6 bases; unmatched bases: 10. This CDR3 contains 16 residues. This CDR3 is CASSEAPGGAGFEQYF. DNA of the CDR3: TGTGCCAGCAGTGAAGCCCCAGGGGGCGCCGGATTCGAGCAGTACTTC.

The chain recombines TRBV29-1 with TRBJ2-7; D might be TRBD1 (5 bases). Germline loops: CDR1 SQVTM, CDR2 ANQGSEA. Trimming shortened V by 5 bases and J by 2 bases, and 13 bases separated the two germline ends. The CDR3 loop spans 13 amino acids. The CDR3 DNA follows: TGCAGCGTTACTCAGGGTACTACCTACGAGCAGTACTTC. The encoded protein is CSVTQGTTYEQYF.

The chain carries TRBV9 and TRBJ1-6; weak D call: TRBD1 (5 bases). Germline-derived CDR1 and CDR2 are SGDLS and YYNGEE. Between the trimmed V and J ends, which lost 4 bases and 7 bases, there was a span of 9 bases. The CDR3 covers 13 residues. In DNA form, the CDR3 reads TGTGCCAGCAGCCCCAGGGCCAATTCACCCCTCCACTTT. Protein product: CASSPRANSPLHF. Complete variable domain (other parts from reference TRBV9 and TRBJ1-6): DSGVTQTPKHLITATGQRVTLRCSPRSGDLSVYWYQQSLDQGLQFLIQYYNGEERAKGNILERFSAQQFPDLHSELNLSSLELGDSALYFCASSPRANSPLHFGNGTRLTVT.

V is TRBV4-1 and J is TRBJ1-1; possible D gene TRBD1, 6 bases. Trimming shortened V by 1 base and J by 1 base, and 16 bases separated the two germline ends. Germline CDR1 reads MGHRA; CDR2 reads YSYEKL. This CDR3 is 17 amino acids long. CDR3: CASSQVYPGHQNTEAFF. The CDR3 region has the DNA TGCGCCAGCAGCCAAGTATATCCGGGACACCAGAACACTGAAGCTTTCTTT.

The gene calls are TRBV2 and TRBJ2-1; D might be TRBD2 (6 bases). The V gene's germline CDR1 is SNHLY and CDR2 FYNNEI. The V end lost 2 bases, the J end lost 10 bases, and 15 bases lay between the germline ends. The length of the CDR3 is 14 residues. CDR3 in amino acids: CASSEPPTRWEQFF. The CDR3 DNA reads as TGTGCCAGCAGTGAACCTCCGACTAGATGGGAGCAGTTCTTC.

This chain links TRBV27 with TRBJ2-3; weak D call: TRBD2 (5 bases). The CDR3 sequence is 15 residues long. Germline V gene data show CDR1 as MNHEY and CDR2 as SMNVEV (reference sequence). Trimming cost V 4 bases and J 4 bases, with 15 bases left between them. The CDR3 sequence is CASSSARVSPDTQYF. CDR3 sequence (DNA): TGTGCCAGCAGTTCCGCGAGGGTTTCCCCAGATACGCAGTATTTT.